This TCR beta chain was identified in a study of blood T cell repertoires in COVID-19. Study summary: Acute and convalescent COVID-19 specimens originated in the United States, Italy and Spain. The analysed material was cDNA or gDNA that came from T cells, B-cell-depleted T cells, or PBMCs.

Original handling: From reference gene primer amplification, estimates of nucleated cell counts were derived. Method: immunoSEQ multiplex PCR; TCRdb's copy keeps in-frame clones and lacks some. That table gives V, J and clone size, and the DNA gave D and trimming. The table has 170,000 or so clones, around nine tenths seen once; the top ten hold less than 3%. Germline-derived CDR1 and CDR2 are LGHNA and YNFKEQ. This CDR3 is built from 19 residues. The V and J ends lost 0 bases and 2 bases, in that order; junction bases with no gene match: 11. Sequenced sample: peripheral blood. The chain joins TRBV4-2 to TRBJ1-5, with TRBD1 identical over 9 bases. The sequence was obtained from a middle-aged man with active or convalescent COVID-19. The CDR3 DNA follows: TGTGCCAGCAGCCAAGATCCCCTCCGGGACAGGGAAGGCAATCAGCCCCAGCATTTT. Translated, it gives CASSQDPLRDREGNQPQHF.